This TCR beta chain was sequenced during a study of blood T cell repertoires in COVID-19. Study information: Both acute and convalescent COVID-19 samples were obtained from the United States, Italy and Spain.

The CDR3 sequence is 18 residues long. The trim removed 5 bases at V and 0 bases at J, leaving 12 bases unmatched. The germline gives CDR1 MNHEY, CDR2 SVGEGT. Assay: immunoSEQ multiplex PCR; the TCRdb copy retains only in-frame clones and omits some. The sample includes more than 100,000 clones, approximately 88% seen only once; the top ten take 3.5%. The sequenced sample was peripheral blood. The receptor was isolated from an older woman with acute or convalescent COVID-19. This rearrangement joins TRBV6-2 or TRBV6-3 to TRBJ1-4, with 7 bases lining up with TRBD1. Written as DNA, the CDR3 is TGTGCCAGCAGTGTGCCCGGGACAGCGCTAGCAACTAATGAAAAACTGTTTTTT. This translates into CASSVPGTALATNEKLFF.